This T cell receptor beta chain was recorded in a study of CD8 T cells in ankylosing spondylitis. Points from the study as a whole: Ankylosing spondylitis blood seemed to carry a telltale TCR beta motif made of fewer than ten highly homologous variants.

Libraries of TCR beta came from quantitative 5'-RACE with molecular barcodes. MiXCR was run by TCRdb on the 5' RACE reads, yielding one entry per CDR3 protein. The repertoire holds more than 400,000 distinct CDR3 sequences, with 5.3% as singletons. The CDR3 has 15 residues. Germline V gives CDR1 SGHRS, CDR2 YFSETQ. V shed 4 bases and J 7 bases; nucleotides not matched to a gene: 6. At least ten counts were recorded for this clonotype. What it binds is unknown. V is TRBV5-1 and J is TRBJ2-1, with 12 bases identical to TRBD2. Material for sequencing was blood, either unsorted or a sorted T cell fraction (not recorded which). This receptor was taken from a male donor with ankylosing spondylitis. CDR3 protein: CASSLSSGRGNEQFF. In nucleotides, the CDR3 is TGCGCCAGCAGCCTGTCTAGCGGGAGGGGAAATGAGCAGTTCTTC.